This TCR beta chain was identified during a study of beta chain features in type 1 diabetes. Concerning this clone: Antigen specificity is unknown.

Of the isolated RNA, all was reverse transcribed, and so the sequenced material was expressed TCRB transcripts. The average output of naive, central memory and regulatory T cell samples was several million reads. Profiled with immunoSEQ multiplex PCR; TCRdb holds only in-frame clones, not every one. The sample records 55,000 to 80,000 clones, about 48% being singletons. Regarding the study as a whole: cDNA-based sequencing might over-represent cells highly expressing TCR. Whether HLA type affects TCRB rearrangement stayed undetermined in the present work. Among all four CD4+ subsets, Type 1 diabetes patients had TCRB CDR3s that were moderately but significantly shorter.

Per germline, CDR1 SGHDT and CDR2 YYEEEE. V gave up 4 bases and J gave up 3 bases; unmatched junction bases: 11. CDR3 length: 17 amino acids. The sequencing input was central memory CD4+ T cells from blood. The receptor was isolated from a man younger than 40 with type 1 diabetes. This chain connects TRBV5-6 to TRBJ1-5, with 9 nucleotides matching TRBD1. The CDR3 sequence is CASSPRGDRAVNQPQHF. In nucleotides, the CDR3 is TGTGCCAGCAGCCCTCGCGGGGACAGGGCGGTCAATCAGCCCCAGCATTTT. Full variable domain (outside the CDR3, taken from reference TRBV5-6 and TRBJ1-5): DAGVTQSPTHLIKTRGQQVTLRCSPKSGHDTVSWYQQALGQGPQFIFQYYEEEERQRGNFPDRFSGHQFPNYSSELNVNALLLGDSALYLCASSPRGDRAVNQPQHFGDGTRLSIL.